One sample yielded the 25 T cell receptor beta chains listed below, sequenced in a study of T-cell memory formation after mild COVID-19. TCRdb itself ran the 5' RACE reads through MiXCR, one entry per CDR3 protein. The repertoire holds over 300,000 distinct CDR3 sequences, with 20% to 25% as singletons. Sequencing was done on a sample of PBMCs or a T cell subset sorted from them (not recorded which). The receptor source for this set is a man between 18 and 35 years old who had mild COVID-19 (a few samples of this study predate the infection). Cell type and time point are not known.

The chain joins TRBV24-1 to TRBJ2-5; 9 nucleotides line up with TRBD2. Per germline, CDR1 KGHDR and CDR2 SFDVKD. V was clipped by 3 bases and J by 1 base; unmatched bases: 2. The CDR3 has 15 residues. In DNA, the CDR3 is TGTGCCACCAGTGATCCGCGGGGGGGCCAAGAGACCCAGTACTTC. Protein sequence: CATSDPRGGQETQYF.

This rearrangement joins TRBV28 to TRBJ1-2, with D maybe TRBD1 (6 bases). CDR1 and CDR2 (germline): MDHEN, SYDVKM. There are 13 residues in the CDR3. Trimming cost V 5 bases and J 8 bases, with 15 bases left between them. The CDR3 nucleotides are TGTGCCAGCAGTGAGAACAGGGTGTTAGGCTACACCTTC. Translated: CASSENRVLGYTF.

This clonotype was seen ten or more times. The J gene is TRBJ1-4, the V gene TRBV7-9; D is ambiguous. Germline V gene sequence: CDR1 SEHNR, CDR2 FQNEAQ (reference sequence). The CDR3 runs to 21 residues. Trimming removed 1 base at V and 0 bases at J, with 24 bases between. CDR3 sequence: CASSLVVPDPLHLATNEKLFF. CDR3 in DNA: TGTGCCAGCAGCTTAGTGGTCCCAGATCCTTTACACCTTGCAACTAATGAAAAACTGTTTTTT.

The chain recombines TRBV25-1 with TRBJ1-2; no clear D gene. The germline gives CDR1 MGHDK, CDR2 SYGVNS. The CDR3 covers 13 residues. V shed 6 bases and J shed 0 bases, with 8 bases lying between them. The chain's CDR3 is CASRADANYGYTF. The CDR3 DNA follows: TGTGCCAGCAGAGCGGACGCTAACTATGGCTACACCTTC.

This clonotype was picked up a small number of times. The chain is built from TRBV4-1 and TRBJ2-5, with D perhaps given as TRBD1 or TRBD2 (5 bases each). The CDR3 loop spans 14 amino acids. Trimming stripped 1 base from V and 5 bases from J, with 11 bases between. CDR1 is MGHRA and CDR2 is YSYEKL in the germline V gene. The CDR3 coding sequence is TGCGCCAGCAGCCAAGGTGCAGGGACGGAGACCCAGTACTTC. This codes for CASSQGAGTETQYF.

This chain joins TRBV27 and TRBJ2-1, with 8 bases lining up with TRBD1. The V gene end was trimmed by 5 bases and the J gene end by 5 bases; junction bases not matched to a gene: 17. The V gene's germline CDR1 is MNHEY and CDR2 SMNVEV (reference sequence). The CDR3 length is 18 residues. CDR3 sequence reads: CASSPSGTGSSSNNEQFF. The CDR3 nucleotides are TGTGCCAGCAGTCCTTCCGGGACAGGTAGTTCTTCTAACAATGAGCAGTTCTTC.

The CDR3 region has the DNA TGTGCCAGCAAGACTATGCTAGACACAGATACGCAGTATTTT. Protein sequence: CASKTMLDTDTQYF. This rearrangement joins TRBV7-2 to TRBJ2-3; weak D call: TRBD2 (5 bases). The CDR3 spans 14 residues. CDR1 SGHTA and CDR2 FQGNSA come from the germline V gene. Trimming took off 7 bases at V and 2 bases at J, with 13 bases between the two ends.

The V and J genes are TRBV7-2 and TRBJ1-5; D remains unclear. V gave up 5 bases and J gave up 4 bases, with 15 bases separating them. This CDR3 is built from 15 residues. Germline values: CDR1 SGHTA, CDR2 FQGNSA. The CDR3 DNA reads TGTGCCAGCAGCACCCAAACGACAATAAATCAGCCCCAGCATTTT. Translation gives CASSTQTTINQPQHF. The variable domain in full, completed from reference TRBV7-2 and TRBJ1-5, reads GAGVSQSPSNKVTEKGKDVELRCDPISGHTALYWYRQSLGQGLEFLIYFQGNSAPDKSGLPSDRFSAERTGGSVSTLTIQRTQQEDSAVYLCASSTQTTINQPQHFGDGTRLSIL.

This chain links TRBV18 with TRBJ1-2; the D gene is possibly TRBD1 (6 bases). V was trimmed by 8 bases and J by 2 bases, leaving 15 bases between them. The CDR3 is 14 amino acids. From germline, CDR1 is KGHSH and CDR2 LQKENI. The CDR3 region is CASAPGAKNYGYTF. The DNA of the CDR3 is TGTGCCAGCGCCCCGGGGGCGAAGAACTATGGCTACACCTTC.

The rearrangement joins TRBV20-1 to TRBJ1-2; TRBD1 agrees at 10 bases. The germline V gene encodes CDR1 DFQATT and CDR2 SNEGSKA (reference sequence). Trimming removed 3 bases from V and 6 bases from J; junction bases left unmatched: 7. CDR3 length: 14 residues. The CDR3, as DNA: TGCAGTGCTAGTCTCCGGGACAGGGGCCATGGCTACACCTTC. This encodes CSASLRDRGHGYTF.

The gene calls are TRBV7-9 and TRBJ2-7; 8 nucleotides match TRBD2. V shed 1 base, J shed 2 bases, and the junction held 4 bases outside the gene matches. The germline gives CDR1 SEHNR, CDR2 FQNEAQ (reference sequence). CDR3 length: 15 residues. CDR3 sequence (DNA): TGTGCCAGCAGCTTAGAGAGCGGGGGCCCCTACGAGCAGTACGTC. Protein: CASSLESGGPYEQYV.

This chain connects TRBV7-9 to TRBJ2-5, with 7 bases identical to TRBD1. This CDR3 spans 15 amino acids. Trimming cost V 2 bases and J 5 bases; bases outside gene matches: 8. CDR1 and CDR2 from the germline V gene are SEHNR and FQNEAQ (reference sequence). The CDR3: CASSLILSGGETQYF. CDR3 sequence (DNA): TGTGCCAGCAGCTTAATATTATCAGGGGGTGAGACCCAGTACTTC.

This clonotype was detected only a few times. The chain couples TRBV4-3 to TRBJ1-1, with a tentative D call TRBD1 (5 bases). The CDR3 is 18 residues long. Per germline, CDR1 LGHNA and CDR2 YSLEER. Trimming removed 0 bases at V and 1 base at J, with 18 bases between. For the CDR3, the DNA is TGCGCCAGCAGCCAAGATCGGGGCCGCAGGGTTTCGAACACTGAAGCTTTCTTT. Protein product: CASSQDRGRRVSNTEAFF.

The chain is built from TRBV4-3 and TRBJ1-2; D might be TRBD1 (6 bases). The CDR3 runs 14 residues. V was clipped by 4 bases and J by 2 bases, with 11 bases between them. Germline CDR1 and CDR2: LGHNA and YSLEER. CDR3 sequence reads: CASSPGDRNYGYTF. Here the CDR3 DNA reads TGCGCCAGCAGCCCAGGAGACAGGAACTATGGCTACACCTTC.

The V gene is TRBV30, the J gene TRBJ2-3; 9 nucleotides agree with TRBD1. The CDR3 is 13 amino acids. The V and J ends lost 5 bases and 8 bases, in that order; junction bases with no gene match: 8. The germline V gene has CDR1 GTSNPN and CDR2 SVGIG (reference sequence). CDR3 nucleotides: TGTGCCTGGGACAGGGGGAGCCTGGGTACGCAGTATTTT. Translation gives CAWDRGSLGTQYF.

This clonotype occurred a few times. The rearrangement links TRBV7-9 to TRBJ2-7; no reliable D call. The CDR3 extends over 14 amino acids. In germline, CDR1 is SEHNR, CDR2 FQNEAQ (reference sequence). V was trimmed by 3 bases and J by 1 base, leaving 10 bases between them. For the CDR3, the DNA is TGTGCCAGCAGCTTTTTCGACGAGTCCTACGAGCAGTACGTC. Protein: CASSFFDESYEQYV.

This clonotype was counted only a few times. The V and J genes are TRBV5-1 and TRBJ2-5; perhaps D is TRBD1 or TRBD2 (5 bases each). CDR1 and CDR2 from the germline V gene are SGHRS and YFSETQ. V was cut by 4 bases and J by 4 bases, with 14 bases left in between. CDR3 size: 14 residues. This CDR3 is CASSEDPGPETQYF. Written as DNA, the CDR3 is TGCGCCAGCAGCGAGGACCCGGGGCCAGAGACCCAGTACTTC.

The chain uses TRBV28 and TRBJ1-5, with no clear D. Germline V gene sequence: CDR1 MDHEN, CDR2 SYDVKM. This CDR3 contains 15 residues. The V and J ends lost 3 bases and 2 bases respectively, with 11 bases between them. CDR3 DNA sequence: TGTGCCAGCAGTTTTGCCAGGCGTGGCAATCAGCCCCAGCATTTT. Its translation: CASSFARRGNQPQHF.

The genes are TRBV6-2 or TRBV6-3 and TRBJ2-3; no firm D call. The CDR3 extends over 14 amino acids. Trimming left V 6 bases short and J 4 bases short, with 14 bases between. CDR1 is MNHEY, CDR2 SVGEGT, per germline. The CDR3: CASSPWSGSDTQYF. The CDR3 coding sequence is TGTGCCAGCAGCCCCTGGAGTGGCTCAGATACGCAGTATTTT.

There are a few counts of this clonotype. The chain carries TRBV2 and TRBJ2-1, with D unresolved. Per the germline V gene, CDR1 is SNHLY and CDR2 is FYNNEI. CDR3 size: 12 residues. The V end lost 4 bases, the J end lost 4 bases, and 5 bases lay between the germline ends. CDR3 sequence reads: CASSGLYNEQFF. The CDR3 DNA is TGTGCCAGCAGTGGATTGTACAATGAGCAGTTCTTC.

This clonotype was found a few times. This sequence joins TRBV20-1 and TRBJ2-5; a weak D match, TRBD2 (5 bases). V was clipped by 3 bases and J by 2 bases, with 13 bases between them. Germline V lookup: CDR1 DFQATT, CDR2 SNEGSKA (reference sequence). The CDR3 is 14 amino acids. The CDR3 sequence: CSASPPGIQETQYF. CDR3 in DNA: TGCAGTGCTAGCCCGCCGGGAATTCAAGAGACCCAGTACTTC.

The chain's CDR3 is CASSPHRLANEQFF. The CDR3 region has the DNA TGTGCCAGCAGCCCCCACAGACTAGCCAATGAGCAGTTCTTC. The J gene is TRBJ2-1, the V gene TRBV9; 7 bases align to TRBD2. The CDR3 spans 14 residues. Germline CDR1 SGDLS, CDR2 YYNGEE. J lost 6 bases, V lost 4 bases, and 7 bases had no gene match.

The J gene is TRBJ2-6, the V gene TRBV28; D is ambiguous. The CDR3 totals 13 residues. The germline gives CDR1 MDHEN, CDR2 SYDVKM. Trimming left V 8 bases short and J 2 bases short, with 7 bases between. CDR3 residues: CASEAPGANVLTF. The CDR3 DNA reads TGTGCCAGCGAGGCACCTGGGGCCAACGTCCTGACTTTC.

The V call is TRBV6-1, the J call TRBJ1-2, with TRBD1 identical over 7 bases. V was pared by 1 base and J by 0 bases, with 11 bases of the junction left unmatched. Germline V gene sequence: CDR1 MNHNS, CDR2 SASEGT. The CDR3 runs to 18 residues. DNA of the CDR3: TGTGCCAGCAGTGAAGAATTGGGACAGCCTCAAGCTAACTATGGCTACACCTTC. This translates into CASSEELGQPQANYGYTF.

The chain uses TRBV2 and TRBJ1-2, with D unclear. The V end was cut by 4 bases, the J end by 3 bases, with 9 bases between. The CDR3 runs to 13 residues. Germline V CDR1 and CDR2: SNHLY, FYNNEI. CDR3 DNA: TGTGCCAGCAGTGCGCAGGACTACTATGGCTACACCTTC. Translation gives CASSAQDYYGYTF.